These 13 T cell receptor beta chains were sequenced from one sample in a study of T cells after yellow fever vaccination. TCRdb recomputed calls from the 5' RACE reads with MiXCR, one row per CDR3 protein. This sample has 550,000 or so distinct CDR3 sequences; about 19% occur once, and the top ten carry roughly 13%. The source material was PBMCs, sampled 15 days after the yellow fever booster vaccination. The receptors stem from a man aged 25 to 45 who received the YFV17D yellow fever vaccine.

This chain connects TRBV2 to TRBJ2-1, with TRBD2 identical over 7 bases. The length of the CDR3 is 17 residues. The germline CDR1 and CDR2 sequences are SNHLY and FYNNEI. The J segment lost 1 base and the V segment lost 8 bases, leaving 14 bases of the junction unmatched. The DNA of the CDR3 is TGTGCCAGCGGGGGGGGGTTGCGAGCTCGATCCTACAATGAGCAGTTCTTC. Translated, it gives CASGGGLRARSYNEQFF.

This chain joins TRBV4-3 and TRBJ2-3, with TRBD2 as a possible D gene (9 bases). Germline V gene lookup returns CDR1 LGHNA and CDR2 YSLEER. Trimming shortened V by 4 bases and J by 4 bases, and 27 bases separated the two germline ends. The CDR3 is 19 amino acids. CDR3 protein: CASSLDRVRAGGPADTQYF. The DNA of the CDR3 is TGCGCCAGCAGCCTGGACAGGGTGCGGGCGGGAGGGCCAGCAGATACGCAGTATTTT.

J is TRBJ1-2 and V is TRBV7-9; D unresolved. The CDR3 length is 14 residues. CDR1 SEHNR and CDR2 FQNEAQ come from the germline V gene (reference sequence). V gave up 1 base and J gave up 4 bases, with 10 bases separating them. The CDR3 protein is CASSLGWGFYGYTF. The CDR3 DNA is TGTGCCAGCAGCTTAGGCTGGGGTTTCTATGGCTACACCTTC.

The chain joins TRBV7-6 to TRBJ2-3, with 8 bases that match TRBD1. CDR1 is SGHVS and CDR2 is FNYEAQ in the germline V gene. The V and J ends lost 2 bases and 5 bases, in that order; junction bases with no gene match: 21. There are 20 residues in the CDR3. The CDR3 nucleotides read TGTGCCAGCAGCTTATCATACCGTCGTCGACAGGGGAACGCTCAAGATACGCAGTATTTT. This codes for CASSLSYRRRQGNAQDTQYF.

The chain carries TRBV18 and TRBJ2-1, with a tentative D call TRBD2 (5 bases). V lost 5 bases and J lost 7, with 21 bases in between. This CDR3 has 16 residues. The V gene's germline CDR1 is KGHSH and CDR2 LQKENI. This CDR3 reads CASSSGLGRLSNEQFF. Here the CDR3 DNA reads TGTGCCAGCTCAAGCGGCTTGGGTCGGTTATCGAATGAGCAGTTCTTC.

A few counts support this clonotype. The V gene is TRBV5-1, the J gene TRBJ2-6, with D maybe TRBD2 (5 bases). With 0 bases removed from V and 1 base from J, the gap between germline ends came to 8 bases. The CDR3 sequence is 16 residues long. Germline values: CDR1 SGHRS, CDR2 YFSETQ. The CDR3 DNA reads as TGCGCCAGCAGCTTGGGTGAGCGGTCTGGGGCCAACGTCCTGACTTTC. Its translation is CASSLGERSGANVLTF.

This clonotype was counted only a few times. The CDR3 DNA reads as TGTGCCAGCAGCTTAGTGTCGGGGTTCCAAGAGACCCAGTACTTC. Protein product: CASSLVSGFQETQYF. The chain joins TRBV7-9 to TRBJ2-5; a possible D gene is TRBD2 (5 bases). The CDR3 covers 15 residues. Germline V CDR1 and CDR2: SEHNR, FQNEAQ (reference sequence). Deletions cut 1 base from V and 1 base from J, with 10 bases between.

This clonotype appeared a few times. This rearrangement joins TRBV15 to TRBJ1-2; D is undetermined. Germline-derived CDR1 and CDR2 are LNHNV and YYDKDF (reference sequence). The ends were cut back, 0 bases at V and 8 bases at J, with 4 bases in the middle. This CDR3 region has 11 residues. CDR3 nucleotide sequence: TGTGCCACCAGCAGAGATGGAGGCTACACCTTC. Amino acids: CATSRDGGYTF.

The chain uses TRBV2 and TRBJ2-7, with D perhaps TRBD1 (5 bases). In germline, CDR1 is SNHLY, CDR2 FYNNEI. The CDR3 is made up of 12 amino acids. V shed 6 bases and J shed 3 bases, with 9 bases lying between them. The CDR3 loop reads CASRDTYYEQYF. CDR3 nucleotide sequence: TGTGCCAGCAGGGACACCTACTACGAGCAGTACTTC.

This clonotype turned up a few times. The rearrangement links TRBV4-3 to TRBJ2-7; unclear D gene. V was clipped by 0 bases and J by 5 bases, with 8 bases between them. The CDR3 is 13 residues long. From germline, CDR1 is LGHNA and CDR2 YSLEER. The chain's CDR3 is CASSQDRSDEQYF. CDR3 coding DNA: TGCGCCAGCAGCCAAGATCGATCAGACGAGCAGTACTTC.

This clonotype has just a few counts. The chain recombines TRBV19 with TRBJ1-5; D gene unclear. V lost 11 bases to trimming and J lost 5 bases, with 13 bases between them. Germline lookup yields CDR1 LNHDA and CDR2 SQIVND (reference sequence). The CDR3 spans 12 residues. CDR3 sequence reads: CACEDGDQPQHF. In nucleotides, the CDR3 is TGTGCCTGCGAGGACGGCGATCAGCCCCAGCATTTT.

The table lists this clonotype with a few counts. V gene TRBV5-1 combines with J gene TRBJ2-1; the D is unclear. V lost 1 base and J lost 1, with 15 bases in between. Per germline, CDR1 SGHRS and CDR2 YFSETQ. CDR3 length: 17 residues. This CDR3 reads CASSLIGVTGSYNEQFF. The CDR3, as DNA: TGCGCCAGCAGCTTGATAGGTGTGACCGGGTCCTACAATGAGCAGTTCTTC. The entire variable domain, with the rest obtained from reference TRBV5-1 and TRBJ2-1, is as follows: KAGVTQTPRYLIKTRGQQVTLSCSPISGHRSVSWYQQTPGQGLQFLFEYFSETQRNKGNFPGRFSGRQFSNSRSEMNVSTLELGDSALYLCASSLIGVTGSYNEQFFGPGTRLTVL.

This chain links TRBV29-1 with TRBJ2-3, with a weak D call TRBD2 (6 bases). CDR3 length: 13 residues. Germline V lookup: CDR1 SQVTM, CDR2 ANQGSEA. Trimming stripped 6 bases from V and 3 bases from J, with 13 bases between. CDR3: CSVESGETDTQYF. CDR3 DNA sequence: TGCAGCGTGGAATCGGGGGAAACAGATACGCAGTATTTT.